This is a list of T cell receptor beta chains from one sample in a study of blood T cell repertoires in COVID-19. Sequencing used immunoSEQ multiplex PCR; TCRdb keeps in-frame clones, though not all of them. The data show about 150,000 clones, approximately 81% seen once. Sequenced: peripheral blood. These receptors were taken from a human donor with acute or convalescent COVID-19. The donor label of this sample is uncertain. CDR3s leave out the opening cysteine and the closing phenylalanine or tryptophan. Some rows have no size entry. The others give once, few or many, or a class for an expanded clone.

TRBV20-1 | NA | SAYSNTEAF
TRBV15 | NA | ATSRGGTINEQF
TRBV2 | NA | ASRGTSGSITGELF
TRBV24-1 | NA | ATSDPTLGYT
TRBV28 | few | ASRPQGAQGYGYT
TRBV7-3 | NA | ASSVLSGGVYNEQF
TRBV13 | NA | ASSSLTGKAGNTIY
TRBV29-1 | NA | SSGGGRALNEQF
TRBV7-9 | NA | ASSLLGGLGFNTEAF
TRBV7-2 | NA | ASSFDRGWNEQF
TRBV7-2 | NA | ASSLVSRGTGELF
TRBV19 | NA | ASSTGTGGQPQH
TRBV5-1 | NA | ASSFGQEGQTQY
TRBV4-1 | once | ASSQGWTGFGEQF
TRBV2 | NA | ASSEGFGVGLRLETQY
TRBV11-3 | NA | ASSLGGTGAGGELF
TRBV9 | NA | ASSPALAGDADTQY
TRBV6-2/TRBV6-3 | NA | ASSATGTGELF
TRBV7-9 | NA | ASSLRAGDGTDTQY
TRBV7-2 | NA | ASSLRTLSSYNEQF
TRBV5-6 | NA | ASSPRGSNQPQH
TRBV6-5 | NA | ASSSGEKTEAF
TRBV5-4 | NA | ASSQDRGHGYT
TRBV7-3 | once | ASSLPWTGRTDTQY
TRBV7-9 | NA | ASRADRAPYGYT
TRBV10-3 | NA | AISPRGVNTEAF
TRBV5-1 | few | ASSLLWPGELF
TRBV6-2/TRBV6-3 | NA | ASSSDRAPGDTEAF
TRBV28 | NA | ASSLFQVGRTAYEQY
TRBV20-1 | NA | STRGGNTIY
TRBV19 | once | ASSLLSLGNQPQH
TRBV9 | NA | ASSPGGSFNEQF
TRBV3-1/TRBV3-2 | NA | ASSRTGSLNEQF
TRBV7-3 | NA | ASSLRPNSEVLHGEQF
TRBV6-5 | once | ASSYGQGVTEAF
TRBV7-9 | once | ASSKGARGGTEAF
TRBV5-1 | NA | ASSLLSGGRAGELF
TRBV28 | NA | ASSRPEGGKLF
TRBV7-2 | few | ASSRNQGAETQY
TRBV29-1 | once | SVGTREGPDTQY
TRBV5-4 | NA | ASSSTGNYEQY
TRBV12-3/TRBV12-4 | NA | ASSRTGGYGYT
TRBV29-1 | once | SGTDSSGETQY
TRBV19 | NA | ASRLAGGGNEQF
TRBV27 | NA | ASSSHRHEQF
TRBV4-2 | few | ASSQGGAEPNSPLH
TRBV4-1 | once | ASSQGPGQKKLF
TRBV5-6 | few | ASSLLGETGNTIY
TRBV12-5 | NA | ASGLVLGQAIRGNQPQH
TRBV4-3 | NA | ASSQGLRDSTYEQY
TRBV6-6 | NA | ASSYPGGQETQY
TRBV6-6 | NA | ASSPVQGAVSGANVLT